This note documents a single T cell receptor beta chain sequence. Every PCR was spiked with synthetic TCR analog templates. Here immunoSEQ multiplex PCR was the method, and the copy in TCRdb shows in-frame clones only, minus some. The repertoire holds some 27,000 clones, with 80% to 85% as singletons. This specimen comes from a study of PD-L1 blockade in urothelial cancer. The wider study: Patients commenced atezolizumab at some point between 2014 and 2015, and it was given at 1,200 mg intravenously every 3 weeks.

CDR1 is MGHRA and CDR2 is YSYEKL in the germline V gene. With V trimmed by 4 bases and J by 8 bases, 9 bases remained unmatched. This CDR3 contains 15 residues. The sample here was PBMCs, taken around atezolizumab (anti-PD-L1) treatment. This clonotype was sampled from a man in his fifties or sixties with urothelial cancer. The genes are TRBV4-1 and TRBJ1-2; 11 bases agree with TRBD1. The CDR3 coding sequence is TGCGCCAGCAGCCCTGCCGGGACAGGGGGTATAGGCTACACCTTC. Protein: CASSPAGTGGIGYTF.